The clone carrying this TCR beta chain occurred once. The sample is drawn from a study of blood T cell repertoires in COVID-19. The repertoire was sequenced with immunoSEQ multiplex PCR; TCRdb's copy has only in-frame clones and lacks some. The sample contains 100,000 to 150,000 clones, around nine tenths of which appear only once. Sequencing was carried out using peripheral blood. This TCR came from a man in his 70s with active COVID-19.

CDR3 amino acids: CASSLARQETQYF. In DNA, the CDR3 is TGTGCCAGCAGCTTGGCCAGACAAGAGACCCAGTACTTC. This chain connects TRBV11-2 to TRBJ2-5; D unclear. V gave up 3 bases and J gave up 2 bases, with 7 bases separating them. The CDR3 is made up of 13 amino acids. CDR1 is SGHAT, CDR2 FQNNGV, per germline.